This TCR beta chain was captured by sequencing in a study of T cell responses to AZD1222 COVID-19 vaccine (dated by TCRdb to about 2021). Describing the broader study: AZD1222 recipients with second doses at about 4 weeks or about 12 weeks were pooled, because spike-specific TCR depth and breadth did not differ between schedules. A total of roughly 240 trial participants underwent TCR sequencing, of whom about 200 received two doses of AZD1222 and some 26 received two doses of the MenACWY control vaccine. Trial participants were enrolled by age into subgroups of 18-55, 56-69 and 70-plus years, and around 150, 28 and 57 TCR-sequenced participants, respectively, were included in these subgroups. Findings and caveats that apply to the study as a whole: In the small 56-69-year group, the increase in depth fell short of significance, most likely because of low power. Because no samples from the day 14 peak response were available, repertoires could be characterized only after the peak T cell response. Reportedly, almost half of the unique spike-specific TCRs recognized epitopes lying outside the regions that are mutated in the B.1.351 and B.1.1.7 variants. Conclusions about previously exposed vaccinees are limited because only a handful of AZD1222 recipients were SARS-CoV-2 seropositive at baseline. After two AZD1222 doses, both the breadth and the depth of spike-specific TCRs were significantly higher than at day 0 and than in MenACWY recipients. Participants were mostly white British, with more females than males. The authors suggested clonal diversity may have been underestimated. The whole spike protein was spanned by vaccine-associated CD4 TCRs, and dominant responses were seen in regions 160-218 and 743-854.

The CDR3 has 14 amino acids, counting the end cysteine and phenylalanine. Only the CDR3 DNA stays, 42 bases, in frame from base 1. Cut back by 0 bases and 2 bases, the V and J ends lie 7 bases apart. In the germline V gene, CDR1 corresponds to KGHSH and CDR2 to LQKENI. The label giving this sample's time point can be read as: baseline before first vaccination. Vaccinee samples were obtained from the UK trials COV001 and COV002, which included a single-blind randomized controlled phase 2/3 trial of AZD1222 (ChAdOx1 nCoV-19) in healthy adults. Trial participant PBMC samples were collected at day 0 and day 28 after the second dose for TCRbeta chain sequencing. Details on this clone: Its antigen specificity is not known. No much larger clonotype is one base removed from it; base qualities were not supplied.

The CDR3 regions of human TCRbeta chains were analyzed by immunosequencing. Processing in the source paper ran as follows. TCRs in the repertoires were compared against a reference library of SARS-CoV-2-specific TCRs that had been generated with the MIRA antigen-specificity platform. Breadth meant the fraction of unique TCRs that were SARS-CoV-2-associated, whereas depth meant the fraction of total T cells that were SARS-CoV-2-associated. Using the MIRA data, every spike-specific TCR was mapped to the spike region that the TCR reacted to and assigned to either a CD4 or a CD8 class. Log10-transformed breadth and depth values were compared by one-way ANOVA with Sidak's multiple comparisons tests. TCRdb's version of the immuneACCESS table is confined to in-frame rearrangements and falls short of the full clone set. An unresolved V gene accounts for under half of the shortfall where checked; the remainder is of unknown origin. That table is the source of V, J and clone size, and D and trimming were worked out from the DNA. The sample table shows 96,000 or so clones, and roughly 90% are seen once. The ten largest clones add up to roughly 24% of the sample.

The receptor's source is an adult in good health. The source material was peripheral blood, sampled on day 0 of AZD1222 vaccination. The chain links TRBV18 with TRBJ2-5, with no confidently assigned D gene. The nucleotides are TGTGCCAGCTCACCACCGTCGGAACAAGAGACCCAGTACTTC. Its product reads: CASSPPSEQETQYF.